One and the same sample provided the 9 T cell receptor beta chains below, sequenced in a study of blood T cell repertoires in COVID-19. Profiled with immunoSEQ multiplex PCR; TCRdb holds only in-frame clones, not every one. The profile shows roughly 500,000 clones, approximately 90% of them singletons. The sample taken for sequencing was PBMCs or T cells enriched from blood (not recorded which). All receptors come from a woman between 55 and 75 years old who had recovered from COVID-19.

This clone was picked up a small number of times. This rearrangement joins TRBV19 to TRBJ1-2, with 7 bases matching TRBD1. Germline CDR1 LNHDA, CDR2 SQIVND (reference sequence). This CDR3 is 15 amino acids long. Trimming at V came to 3 bases and at J to 3 bases, leaving 7 bases not matched to a gene. CDR3 sequence reads: CASSITGAGYYGYTF. CDR3 DNA: TGTGCCAGTAGTATTACAGGGGCGGGATACTATGGCTACACCTTC.

This sequence joins TRBV5-8 and TRBJ1-3; TRBD1 is a possible D gene (5 bases). The V gene's germline CDR1 is SGHTS and CDR2 YDEGEE. This CDR3 is built from 11 residues. V was trimmed by 4 bases and J by 9 bases, leaving 8 bases between them. CDR3 loop: CASSPGGTIYF. The CDR3 nucleotides are TGTGCCAGCAGCCCGGGGGGCACCATATATTTT.

As DNA, the CDR3 is TGCGCCAGCAGCCCCGGACAGGGGAGAACTGAAGCTTTCTTT. As protein: CASSPGQGRTEAFF. The gene calls are TRBV5-1 and TRBJ1-1; 9 bases are a match to TRBD1. Germline CDR1 is SGHRS and CDR2 is YFSETQ. CDR3 length: 14 residues. Germline trimming cut 4 bases from V and 5 bases from J; bases unmatched to any gene: 6.

V usage is TRBV3-1 (or the pseudogene TRBV3-2) and J usage is TRBJ2-5; tentatively, D is TRBD2 (5 bases). Trimming pared 2 bases from V and 2 bases from J, leaving 12 bases between. The CDR3 consists of 15 residues. CDR1 and CDR2 (germline): LGHDT, YNNKEL (reference sequence). The CDR3 region is CASSQRPGFQETQYF. For the CDR3, the DNA is TGTGCCAGCAGCCAACGACCGGGGTTTCAAGAGACCCAGTACTTC.

Concerning this clone itself: The CDR3 does not end in the conserved phenylalanine or tryptophan, so this is likely a read error. Because the CDR3's place on the DNA is in doubt, the DNA is left out and the CDR3 is given as listed by TCRdb. The chain joins TRBV10-3 to TRBJ1-2; the DNA was not compared with TRBD1, the D call given in the table. The CDR3 contains 14 residues when both ends are counted. Germline-derived CDR1 and CDR2 are ENHRY and SYGVKD. The CDR3 reads CATLAGGAGGGGSL.

The CDR3: CASRGTDPNYGYTF. The DNA of the CDR3 is TGTGCCAGCAGGGGGACAGACCCGAACTATGGCTACACCTTC. This chain links TRBV2 with TRBJ1-2; 7 nucleotides align to TRBD1. The CDR3 is 14 residues long. Trimming took 6 bases from V and 2 from J; bases not matched to a gene: 6. Germline loops: CDR1 SNHLY, CDR2 FYNNEI.

The V gene is TRBV19, the J gene TRBJ1-4; a possible D gene is TRBD1 (6 bases). The CDR3 spans 14 residues. Trimming took off 8 bases at V and 8 bases at J, with 18 bases between the two ends. Germline assignment: CDR1 LNHDA and CDR2 SQIVND (reference sequence). The CDR3 DNA reads TGTGCCAGTCGACCTACAGGGAGTAACGAAAAACTGTTTTTT. It encodes CASRPTGSNEKLFF.

The rearrangement joins TRBV3-1 (or the pseudogene TRBV3-2) to TRBJ1-2, with D unresolved. Germline CDR1 and CDR2: LGHDT and YNNKEL (reference sequence). This CDR3 contains 12 residues. V was clipped by 4 bases and J by 3 bases, with 6 bases between them. CDR3 residues: CASSLAYYGYTF. The CDR3, as DNA: TGTGCCAGCAGCCTAGCATACTATGGCTACACCTTC.

The chain uses TRBV5-1 and TRBJ2-3; D may be TRBD2 (5 bases). Between the trimmed V and J ends, which lost 0 bases and 2 bases, there was a span of 7 bases. The germline gives CDR1 SGHRS, CDR2 YFSETQ. The CDR3 has 14 residues. The CDR3 coding sequence is TGCGCCAGCAGCTTGGGAGGACTCACAGATACGCAGTATTTT. Its protein product is CASSLGGLTDTQYF.